This T cell receptor beta chain was sequenced for a study of blood T cell repertoires in COVID-19. About the study: The United States, Italy and Spain were the sources of the acute and convalescent COVID-19 samples.

This clone was counted once. TCRdb keeps only in-frame clones here, not all; method: immunoSEQ multiplex PCR. The data contain 100,000 or so clones, approximately 88% of them singletons. This CDR3 region has 13 residues. V lost 4 bases, J lost 1 base, and 8 bases lay in between. CDR1 and CDR2 (germline): SGHRS, YFSETQ. The sample was peripheral blood. This clonotype was obtained from a man in his sixties with acute or convalescent COVID-19. This chain uses TRBV5-1 with TRBJ1-1, with no clear D. In nucleotides, the CDR3 is TGCGCCAGCAGCCGGGAGGGGAACACTGAAGCTTTCTTT. This translates into CASSREGNTEAFF. The entire variable domain, with the rest obtained from reference TRBV5-1 and TRBJ1-1, is as follows: KAGVTQTPRYLIKTRGQQVTLSCSPISGHRSVSWYQQTPGQGLQFLFEYFSETQRNKGNFPGRFSGRQFSNSRSEMNVSTLELGDSALYLCASSREGNTEAFFGQGTRLTVV.